This TCR beta chain was profiled in a study of blood T cell repertoires in COVID-19. Overall study context: There were acute and convalescent COVID-19 samples, and they came from the United States, Italy and Spain.

Adults between about 18 and 95 years of age took part from 24 US areas. Recovery among Cohort 3 donors was established by two negative PCRs, clearance, or symptom resolution. This CDR3 is 14 amino acids long. Trimming shortened V by 5 bases and J by 4 bases, and 15 bases separated the two germline ends. Germline-derived CDR1 and CDR2 are SEHNR and FQNEAQ (reference sequence). Original processing notes: From reference gene primer amplification, estimates of nucleated cell counts were derived. This table comes from immunoSEQ multiplex PCR, and its TCRdb copy is limited to in-frame clones, with some not included. The DNA was the basis for D and trimming; V, J and clone size are from that table. The sample contains roughly 250,000 clones, around 90% of which appear only once.

Material: PBMCs or T cells enriched from blood (not recorded which). The rearrangement joins TRBV7-9 to TRBJ2-7, with TRBD1 as a possible D gene (6 bases). The TCR was taken from a woman aged 45-60 years who had recovered from COVID-19. The CDR3 protein is CASSTRGNRYEQYF. CDR3 coding DNA: TGTGCCAGCAGCACCAGGGGAAATAGGTACGAGCAGTACTTC.